Reported below is one T cell receptor (beta chain). Antigen unknown. V dropped 6 bases and J dropped 7 bases, with 15 bases sitting between them. Germline V gene sequence: CDR1 LNHDA, CDR2 SQIVND (reference sequence). This CDR3 spans 13 amino acids. The sample belongs to a study of beta chain features in type 1 diabetes. Study-wide context: No age, gender or cell yield differences were seen between patients and healthy donors. Across the samples, 90 million to 120 million sorted cells were examined in total.

General study results and limits: When VDJ junctions were examined, type 1 diabetes patients showed fewer insertions and more deletions. Shorter TCRB CDR3s, moderately but significantly so, were found in Type 1 diabetes patients in all four CD4+ subsets.

Investigators reverse transcribed all isolated RNA, so they sequenced expressed TCRB transcripts. Produced via immunoSEQ multiplex PCR; TCRdb's table is partial and in-frame only. The sample shows more than 150,000 clones, approximately 10% of them seen only once. What was sequenced was central memory CD4+ T cells from blood. This receptor was taken from a woman aged 25 to 39 with type 1 diabetes. The chain combines TRBV19 with TRBJ1-1; perhaps TRBD1 as D (5 bases). CDR3 sequence: CASSRRDLDEAFF. The CDR3 DNA sequence: TGTGCCAGTAGCCGCAGGGATTTAGATGAAGCTTTCTTT.